The source of this TCR beta chain is a study of human T cells and chemical hapten exposure. Study-wide background: Patients, largely female, had alopecia areata, totalis or universalis.

A word on this clonotype: With a much larger clone just one base away, this may be a read error. This CDR3 fails to terminate in the conserved phenylalanine or tryptophan, so it likely reflects a read error.

The V gene end was trimmed by 4 bases and the J gene end by 2 bases; junction bases not matched to a gene: 2. Germline V lookup: CDR1 LGHDT, CDR2 YNNKEL (reference sequence). The CDR3 is 15 amino acids. The time point was: patch test 1, 2 weeks after DPC sensitization. Treatment described: therapeutic diphenylcyclopropenone sensitization with weekly scalp DPC. TCRdb re-called the RACE reads with MiXCR, one entry per CDR3 protein. The repertoire holds around 380,000 distinct CDR3 sequences, with 4.8% as singletons. Specimen: whole blood, collected in connection with sensitization to the hapten diphenylcyclopropenone (DPC). J is TRBJ2-5 and V is TRBV3-1, with 12 bases fitting TRBD2. The sequence derives from a woman between 50 and 59 years old with alopecia areata. Some clones in this sample may be carry-over from other donors' samples. The CDR3: CASSPLAGGQETQYL. The CDR3 region has the DNA TGTGCCAGCAGCCCACTAGCGGGGGGTCAAGAGACCCAGTACCTC.